This TCR beta chain comes out of a study of cytomegalovirus exposure and HLA in healthy donors. Study information: Assignment to the Caucasian-associated ancestry cluster applied to 75% to 85% of the 300 to 500 genotyped donors.

PCR involved 60 Vbeta and 13 Jbeta primers. Assay used: immunoSEQ multiplex PCR; TCRdb lists only in-frame clones, some missing. The sample has about 150,000 clones; roughly 78% are singletons. This CDR3 contains 16 residues. Trimming took off 3 bases at V and 12 bases at J, with 25 bases between the two ends. This sequence was found in a man aged 35-49 years in good health and CMV-seropositive. Sequenced material: PBMCs. The chain uses TRBV5-3 and TRBJ2-1; a weak D match, TRBD2 (6 bases). TRBV5-3 qualifies as an ORF whose function is uncertain. CDR3 sequence: CARSWGVWPTRERQFF. CDR3 in DNA: TGTGCCAGAAGCTGGGGGGTGTGGCCAACTCGAGAACGGCAGTTCTTC.